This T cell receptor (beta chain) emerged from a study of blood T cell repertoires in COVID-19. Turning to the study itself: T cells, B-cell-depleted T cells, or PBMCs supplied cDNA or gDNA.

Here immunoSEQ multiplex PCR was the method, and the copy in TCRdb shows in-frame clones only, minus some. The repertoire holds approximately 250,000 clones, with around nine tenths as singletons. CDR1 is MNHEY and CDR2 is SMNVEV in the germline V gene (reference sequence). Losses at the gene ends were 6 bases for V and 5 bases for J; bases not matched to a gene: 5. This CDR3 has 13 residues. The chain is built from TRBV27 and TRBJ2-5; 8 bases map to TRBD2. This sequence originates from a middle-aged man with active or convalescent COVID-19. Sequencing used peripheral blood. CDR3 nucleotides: TGTGCCAGCAGAACGGGGGGGCTGGAGACCCAGTACTTC. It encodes CASRTGGLETQYF.